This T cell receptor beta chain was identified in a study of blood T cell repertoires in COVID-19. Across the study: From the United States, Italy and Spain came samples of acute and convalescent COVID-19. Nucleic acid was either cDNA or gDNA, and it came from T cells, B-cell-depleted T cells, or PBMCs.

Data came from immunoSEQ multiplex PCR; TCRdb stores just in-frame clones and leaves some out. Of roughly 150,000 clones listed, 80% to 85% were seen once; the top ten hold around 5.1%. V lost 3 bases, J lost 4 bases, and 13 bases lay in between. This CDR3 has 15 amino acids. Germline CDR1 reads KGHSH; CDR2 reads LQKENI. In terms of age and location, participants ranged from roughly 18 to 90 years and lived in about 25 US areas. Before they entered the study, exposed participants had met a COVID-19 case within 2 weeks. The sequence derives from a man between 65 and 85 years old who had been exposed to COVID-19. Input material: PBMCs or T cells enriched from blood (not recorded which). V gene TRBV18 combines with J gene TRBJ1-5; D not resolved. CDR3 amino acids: CASSPRGGGNQPQHF. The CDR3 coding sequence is TGTGCCAGCTCACCGCGTGGCGGAGGAAATCAGCCCCAGCATTTT.